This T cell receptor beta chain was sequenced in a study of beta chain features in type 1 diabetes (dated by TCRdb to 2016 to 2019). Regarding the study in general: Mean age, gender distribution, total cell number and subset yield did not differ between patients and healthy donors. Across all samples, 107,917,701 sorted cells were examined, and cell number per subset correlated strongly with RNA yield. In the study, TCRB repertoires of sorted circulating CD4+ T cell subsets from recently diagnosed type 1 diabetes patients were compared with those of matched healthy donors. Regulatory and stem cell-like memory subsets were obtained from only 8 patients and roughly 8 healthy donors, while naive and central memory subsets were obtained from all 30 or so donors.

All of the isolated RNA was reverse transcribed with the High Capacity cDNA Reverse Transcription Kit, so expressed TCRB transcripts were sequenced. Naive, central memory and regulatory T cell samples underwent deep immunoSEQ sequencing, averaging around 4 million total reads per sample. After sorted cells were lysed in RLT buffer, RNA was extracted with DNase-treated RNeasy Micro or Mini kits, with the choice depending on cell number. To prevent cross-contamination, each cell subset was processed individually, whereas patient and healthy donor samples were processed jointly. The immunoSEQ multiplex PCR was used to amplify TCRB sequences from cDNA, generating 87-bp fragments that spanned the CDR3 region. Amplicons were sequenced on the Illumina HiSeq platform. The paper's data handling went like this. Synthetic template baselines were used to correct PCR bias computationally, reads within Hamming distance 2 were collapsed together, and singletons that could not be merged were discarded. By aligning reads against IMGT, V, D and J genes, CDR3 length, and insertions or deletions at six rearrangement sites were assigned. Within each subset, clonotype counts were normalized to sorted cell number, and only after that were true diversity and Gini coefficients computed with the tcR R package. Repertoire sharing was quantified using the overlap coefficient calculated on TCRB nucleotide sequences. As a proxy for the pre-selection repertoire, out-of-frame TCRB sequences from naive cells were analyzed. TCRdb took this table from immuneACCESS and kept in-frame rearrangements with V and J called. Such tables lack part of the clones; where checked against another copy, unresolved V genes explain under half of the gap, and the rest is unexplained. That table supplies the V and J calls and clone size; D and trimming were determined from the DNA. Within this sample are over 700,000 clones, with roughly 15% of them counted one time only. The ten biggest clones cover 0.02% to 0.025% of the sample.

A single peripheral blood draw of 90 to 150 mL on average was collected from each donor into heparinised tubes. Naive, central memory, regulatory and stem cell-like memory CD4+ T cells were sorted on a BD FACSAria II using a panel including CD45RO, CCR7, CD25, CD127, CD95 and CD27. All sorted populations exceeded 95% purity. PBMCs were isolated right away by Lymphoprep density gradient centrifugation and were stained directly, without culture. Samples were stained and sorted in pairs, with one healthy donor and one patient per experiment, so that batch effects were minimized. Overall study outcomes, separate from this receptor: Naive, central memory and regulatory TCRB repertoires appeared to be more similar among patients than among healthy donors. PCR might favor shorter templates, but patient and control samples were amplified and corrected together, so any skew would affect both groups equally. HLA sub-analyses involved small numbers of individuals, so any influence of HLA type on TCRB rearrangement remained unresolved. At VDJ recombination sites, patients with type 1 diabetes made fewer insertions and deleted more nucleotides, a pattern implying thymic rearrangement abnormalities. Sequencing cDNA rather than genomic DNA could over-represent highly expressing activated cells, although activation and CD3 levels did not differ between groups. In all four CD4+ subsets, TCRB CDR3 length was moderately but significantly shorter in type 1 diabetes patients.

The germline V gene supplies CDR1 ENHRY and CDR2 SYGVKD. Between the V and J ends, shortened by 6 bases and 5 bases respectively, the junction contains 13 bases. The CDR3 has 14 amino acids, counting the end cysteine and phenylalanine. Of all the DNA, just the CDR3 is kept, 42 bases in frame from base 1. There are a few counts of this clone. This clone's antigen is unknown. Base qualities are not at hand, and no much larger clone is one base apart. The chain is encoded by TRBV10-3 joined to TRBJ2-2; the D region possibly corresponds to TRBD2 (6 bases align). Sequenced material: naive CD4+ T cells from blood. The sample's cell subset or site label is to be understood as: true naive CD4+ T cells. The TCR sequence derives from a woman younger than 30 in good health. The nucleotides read TGTGCCATCAGGACCGGGAGTATGACCGGGGAGCTGTTTTTT. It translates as CAIRTGSMTGELFF.